The TCR beta chain under discussion was sequenced for a study of cytomegalovirus exposure and HLA in healthy donors (dated by TCRdb to 2017 to 2019). Regarding the complete study: An earlier analysis of 587 of the donors reported 250 to 300 Gb of sequence data and around 120 million unique TCR beta sequences obtained from roughly 180 million T cells. About 330 gigabases of sequencing data and around 85 million unique TCR sequences made up an early release that covered several hundred HLA-typed donors. Among the roughly 410 genotyped donors, 75% to 90% belonged to the genetic ancestry cluster associated with self-reported Caucasian donors. The study was designed to test whether signatures of past pathogen exposure could be identified by cataloging public T cell receptors. The T cell repertoires of around 670 subjects were profiled by immunosequencing and related to cytomegalovirus serostatus. In addition to the first cohort of 666 subjects, a separate validation cohort of some 120 different subjects was used. The study combined high-throughput TCR immunosequencing, statistical association of individual TCRs with disease status, and machine learning to predict cytomegalovirus infection status. A later analysis re-analyzed previously published TCR beta repertoires from about 730 donors and added high-resolution HLA genotyping to study TCR occurrence patterns. In the later analysis, no new phenotypic data were used to find candidate immune exposures; instead, reliance was placed on TCR beta sequences and their occurrence across donors. An earlier analysis of fewer than 750 of the donors used high-throughput TCR beta sequencing to judge whether each TCR beta V gene segment behaved as functional or pseudogenic. Donor age, sex, ethnicity and CMV serostatus were compiled alongside the repertoire data. A later genetic analysis took genome-wide SNP genotypes for about 55% of the roughly 700 donors and used that subset as a discovery cohort. All discovery cohort repertoires had been generated on a single sequencing platform. Class I and class II HLA loci were covered by the typing at four-digit resolution. Typing coverage varied by locus: roughly 629-640 donors for A, B, C, DRB1 and DQB1; roughly 500 for DQA1; some 610 for DPA1; some 470 for DPB1. About five DR-DQ haplotypes were treated as single units for association and clustering because of strong linkage in the cohort. Among roughly 400 genotyped donors of the cohort, an average of about 240,000 unique TCR beta nucleotide sequences was sequenced per donor, of which roughly 17% were non-productive.

Libraries were built with the immunoSEQ multiplex PCR assay. For the multiplex PCR, a mixture combining 60 forward primers for TCR Vbeta segments and 13 reverse primers for TCR Jbeta segments was used. The CDR3 region of rearranged TCR beta genes was amplified from genomic DNA with a multiplex PCR assay. Amplified TCR beta libraries were sequenced as 87-base-pair reads on the Illumina HiSeq System. On the authors' methods: Across the 700 or so repertoires, a later analysis counted some 81 million unique TCR beta chains, around 11 million of which were shared by at least two donors. Raw reads were error-corrected and collapsed into unique sequences with a nearest-neighbor algorithm that merged closely related sequences to remove PCR and sequencing errors. CDR3 sequences were aligned to IMGT reference sequences to assign V, D and J gene segments. Each retained sequence needed at least a six-nucleotide match to both a V gene segment and a J gene segment. A rearrangement was called productive if the CDR3 had no stop codons and remained in frame with V and J, and every other rearrangement was called non-productive. CDR3 was defined by IMGT convention, running from the second conserved V-encoded cysteine to the conserved J-encoded phenylalanine. The earlier analysis of about 500 of the donors excluded sequences that lacked an unambiguous match to a single V gene segment. In an earlier analysis of 587 of the donors, V segments were called functional above 56.7% productive rearrangements and were called segregating when the between-donor standard deviation exceeded 5%. A statistical classification framework was built for diagnosing cytomegalovirus status from the catalog of TCR beta chain sequences. A later analysis assigned V and J genes by comparing TCR nucleotide sequences with IMGT/GENE-DB human TR gene sequences. A later analysis assigned CDR3 sequences and most-parsimonious VDJ recombination scenarios with the TCRdist pipeline. In a later analysis, each TCR beta chain was defined by its CDR3 amino acid sequence together with its V-gene family, and reads lacking a unique V-gene family were excluded. As a way to deal with suspected cross-contamination and a sequencing artifact, a later analysis dropped 450 to 700 nucleotide sequences that were highly shared and had low generation probability. In a later analysis, a clonal expansion index was calculated for each public chain from normalized within-repertoire ranks of inferred template counts. Generation probabilities in a later analysis came from a VDJ recombination model fitted to out-of-frame rearrangements, and those results were checked against IGoR. In a later analysis, TCR-TCR, TCR-HLA and TCR-CMV co-occurrence was scored with hypergeometric tests, and a repertoire-size bias correction was applied to TCR pairs. In a later analysis, false discovery rates were estimated by permuting HLA or CMV assignments 20 times. A later analysis grouped co-occurring TCRs with DBSCAN, adding TCRdist sequence similarity when clustering within HLA-allele-positive subsets. Repertoires with fewer than 30,000 or more than 120,000 public chains, plus five repertoires with anomalous nucleotide sharing, were excluded from co-occurrence clustering. The table comes from immuneACCESS by way of TCRdb, which keeps in-frame sequences with V and J called. Part of the clones is missing from these tables; in studies checked, under half for an unresolved V gene and the rest for unknown reasons. The DNA gave D and trimming, while V, J and clone size come from that table. The sample yields approximately 130,000 clones; around 81% were counted once. The top ten constitute 0.55% to 0.75% of the sample.

This clone was counted a single time. The antigen it recognizes is unknown. Within one base of it there is no much larger clone, and no base qualities were kept. The germline V gene provides CDR1 LGHNA and CDR2 YSLEER. The CDR3, cysteine through phenylalanine, is 15 amino acids long. Only the CDR3 portion is preserved as DNA: 45 bases, with reading frame beginning at the first base. V sheds 1 base and J sheds 3 bases, leaving 13 bases between their ends. The cohort comprised fewer than 700 healthy bone marrow donors. At the time of sampling, all cohort members were nominally healthy, though unrecorded immune exposures were likely present. The donor was CMV seronegative and was included in the group of several hundred seronegative cohort members. Each donor provided a peripheral blood sample, and peripheral blood mononuclear cells were used for TCR beta sequencing. Genomic DNA extraction from the blood cell samples was performed with the Qiagen DNeasy Blood Extraction Kit.

Study-wide findings and limitations: The cohort was sequenced for TCR beta chains only, and without alpha or paired-chain data the features that could be detected were limited. Presence/absence analyses assumed roughly uniform sequencing depth across donors, an assumption that may not hold. A later analysis found that HLA-associated TCR beta chains were more clonally expanded and had lower generation probabilities than equally common non-associated chains. The classifier was reported to diagnose cytomegalovirus status with high specificity and sensitivity in both the original and validation cohorts. HLA typing was unavailable for some donors at each locus, so association tests used only the typed subset. An earlier analysis of some 560 of the donors showed that most TCR beta V segments appeared in productive rearrangements either about 90% or about 30% of the time, which broadly matched IMGT annotations. A cluster of highly shared sequence variants was judged likely to be a technical artifact of the sequencing pipeline. In a later analysis, TCR association rates were found to vary across HLA loci, with the most associated TCRs seen for DRB1 alleles and the fewest for HLA-C alleles. When HLA alleles, especially DR and DQ, strongly co-occurred, TCR associations were difficult to assign to individual alleles. Most TCR sequences were observed very rarely across donors, whereas some public TCRs were present in many individuals. In a later analysis, 15,000 to 20,000 TCR beta sequences were associated with specific HLA alleles at a false discovery rate of 0.05. The study gave a list of 150 to 200 TCR beta chains associated with cytomegalovirus. According to the authors, the approach could potentially be generalized to other disease states and immunological phenotypes. According to a later genetic analysis, donors in an Asian-associated ancestry cluster had fewer N-insertions in productive TCRs than the approximately 710-donor mean. A further reported finding was that TCR beta sequences accurately predicted the HLA-A and HLA-B alleles for most subjects in the first cohort. According to a later analysis, parvovirus B19, influenza, CMV and Epstein-Barr virus appeared linked to several top co-occurrence clusters. Seventeen rarely observed V segments, including chromosome 9 orphons, were excluded from the earlier analysis of a few hundred of the donors because counts were too low. Linkage disequilibrium might explain the correlated functional status among segregating V segments, but an unknown experimental factor could not be excluded. In a later analysis, most CMV-associated TCR beta chains were found to appear HLA-restricted, with HLA associations seemingly driven largely by CMV exposure. The 87-base-pair reads could not distinguish some IMGT-functional V segments, including TRBV6-2 and TRBV6-3, so those segments were excluded. A later genetic analysis associated a missense DCLRE1C variant with V-gene and J-gene trimming of TCR beta chains, and an independent cohort replicated the association. For the cohort, immune exposure information was limited to CMV serostatus. A few of the identified cytomegalovirus-associated TCR beta chains were confirmed in vitro to be specific for cytomegalovirus antigens.

The source is a young man in good health and CMV-seronegative. Sequenced material: PBMCs. This sequence uses TRBV4-3 and TRBJ2-7; TRBD2 could be the D gene, as 6 bases match. The CDR3 amino acid sequence is: CASSQAPGVGYEQYF. DNA sequence: TGCGCCAGCAGCCAAGCCCCGGGGGTGGGCTACGAGCAGTACTTC.